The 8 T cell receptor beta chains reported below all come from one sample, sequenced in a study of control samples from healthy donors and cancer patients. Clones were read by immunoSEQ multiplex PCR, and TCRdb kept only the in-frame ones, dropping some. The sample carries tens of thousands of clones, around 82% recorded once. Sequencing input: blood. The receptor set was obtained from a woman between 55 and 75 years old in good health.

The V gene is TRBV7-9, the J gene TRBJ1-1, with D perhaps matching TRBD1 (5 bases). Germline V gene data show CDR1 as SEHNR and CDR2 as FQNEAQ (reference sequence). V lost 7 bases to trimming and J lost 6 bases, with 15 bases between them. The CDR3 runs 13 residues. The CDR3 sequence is CASILGGMAEAFF. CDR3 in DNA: TGTGCCAGCATTCTTGGGGGAATGGCTGAAGCTTTCTTT.

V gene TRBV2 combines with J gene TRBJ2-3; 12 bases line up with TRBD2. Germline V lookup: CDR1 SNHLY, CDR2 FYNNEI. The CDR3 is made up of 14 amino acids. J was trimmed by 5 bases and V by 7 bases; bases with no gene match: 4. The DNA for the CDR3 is TGTGCCAGCACCGGACTAGCGGGGAGAGATACGCAGTATTTT. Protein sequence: CASTGLAGRDTQYF.

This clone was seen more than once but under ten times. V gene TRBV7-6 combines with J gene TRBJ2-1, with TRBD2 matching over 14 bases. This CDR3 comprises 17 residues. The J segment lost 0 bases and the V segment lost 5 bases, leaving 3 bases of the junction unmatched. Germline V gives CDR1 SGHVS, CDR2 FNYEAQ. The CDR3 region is CASSETSGGASYNEQFF. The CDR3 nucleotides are TGTGCCAGCAGCGAGACTAGCGGGGGGGCCTCCTACAATGAGCAGTTCTTC.

The CDR3 loop is CASRPAGYEQYF. CDR3 sequence (DNA): TGTGCCAGCCGACCTGCTGGGTACGAGCAGTACTTC. V and J are TRBV6-5 and TRBJ2-7; D is undetermined. Per the germline V gene, CDR1 is MNHEY and CDR2 is SVGAGI. CDR3 length: 12 residues. Trimming stripped 8 bases from V and 4 bases from J, with 12 bases between.

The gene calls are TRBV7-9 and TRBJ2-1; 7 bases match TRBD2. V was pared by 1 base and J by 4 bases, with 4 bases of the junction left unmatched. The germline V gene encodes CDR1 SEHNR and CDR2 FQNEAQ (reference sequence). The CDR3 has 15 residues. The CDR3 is CASSLDGGSYNEQFF. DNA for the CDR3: TGTGCCAGCAGCTTAGACGGGGGGAGTTACAATGAGCAGTTCTTC.

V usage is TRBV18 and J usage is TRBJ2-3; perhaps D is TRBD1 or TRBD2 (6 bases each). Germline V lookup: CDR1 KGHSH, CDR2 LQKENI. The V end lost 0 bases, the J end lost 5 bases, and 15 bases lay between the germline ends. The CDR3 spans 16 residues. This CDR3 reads CASSPPVWGREDTQYF. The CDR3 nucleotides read TGTGCCAGCTCACCACCGGTCTGGGGGCGGGAAGATACGCAGTATTTT.

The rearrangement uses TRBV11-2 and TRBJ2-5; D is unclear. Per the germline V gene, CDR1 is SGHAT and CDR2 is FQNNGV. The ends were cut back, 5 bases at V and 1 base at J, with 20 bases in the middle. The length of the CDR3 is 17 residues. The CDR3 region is CASSPLLIRRTQETQYF. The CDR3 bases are TGTGCCAGCAGCCCCCTTTTGATCAGGCGCACCCAAGAGACCCAGTACTTC.

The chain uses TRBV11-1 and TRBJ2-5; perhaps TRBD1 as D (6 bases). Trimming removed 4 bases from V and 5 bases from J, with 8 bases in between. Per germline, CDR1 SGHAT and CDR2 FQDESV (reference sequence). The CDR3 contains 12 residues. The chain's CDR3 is CASSWGLETQYF. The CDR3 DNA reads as TGTGCCAGCAGCTGGGGGCTTGAGACCCAGTACTTC.